This T cell receptor (beta chain) was obtained from a study of shared clonotypes between healthy human individuals. Division of CD4+ cells produced a CD45RA+ naive subset and a CD45RA-negative memory subset. Concerning this clone: Its cognate antigen is unknown. The same CDR3 can be traced to other DNA sequences in this sample.

The CDR3 spans 14 residues. V gave up 3 bases and J gave up 1 base; unmatched junction bases: 1. Germline V lookup: CDR1 KGHSH, CDR2 LQKENI. Profiling relied on immunoSEQ multiplex PCR, and the TCRdb table lists in-frame clones only, not all of them. The sample includes about 2.5 million clones, around 92% of them seen just once. Overall study results and limits: Sampling was confined to blood; repertoires within tissues likely differ. Memory subsets generally showed smaller estimated richness than naive subsets did. An effect of sequencing depth on clonotype sharing among donors was expected.

The gene calls are TRBV18 and TRBJ1-2; 8 bases map to TRBD1. The sample taken for sequencing was naive CD4+ T cells from PBMCs. Subset described: CD45RA+ positively selected. The receptor was isolated from a man aged 18 to 29 in good health. Some clones in this sample may be carry-over from other donors' samples. The CDR3 DNA reads TGTGCCAGCTCACCGGGACAGGATAACTATGGCTACACCTTC. Protein product: CASSPGQDNYGYTF.